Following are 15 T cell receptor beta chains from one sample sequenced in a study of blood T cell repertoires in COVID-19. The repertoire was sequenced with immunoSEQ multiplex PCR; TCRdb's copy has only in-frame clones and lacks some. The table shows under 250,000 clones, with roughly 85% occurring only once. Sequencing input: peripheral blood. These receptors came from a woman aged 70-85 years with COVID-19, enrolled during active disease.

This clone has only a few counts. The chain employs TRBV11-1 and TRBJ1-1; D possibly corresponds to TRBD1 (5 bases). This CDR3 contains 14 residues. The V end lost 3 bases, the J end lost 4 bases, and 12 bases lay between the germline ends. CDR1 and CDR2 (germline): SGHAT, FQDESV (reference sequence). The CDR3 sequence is CASSLNSGGTEAFF. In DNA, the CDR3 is TGTGCCAGCAGCTTGAACTCCGGGGGCACTGAAGCTTTCTTT. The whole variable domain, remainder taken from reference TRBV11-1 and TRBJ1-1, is EAEVAQSPRYKITEKSQAVAFWCDPISGHATLYWYRQILGQGPELLVQFQDESVVDDSQLPKDRFSAERLKGVDSTLKIQPAELGDSAMYLCASSLNSGGTEAFFGQGTRLTVV.

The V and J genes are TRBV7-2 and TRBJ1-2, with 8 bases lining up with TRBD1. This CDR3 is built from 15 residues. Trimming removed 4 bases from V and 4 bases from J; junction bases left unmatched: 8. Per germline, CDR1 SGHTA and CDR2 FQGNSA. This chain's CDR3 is CASSSDRGGLYGYTF. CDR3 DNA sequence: TGTGCCAGCAGCTCCGACAGGGGAGGTCTCTATGGCTACACCTTC.

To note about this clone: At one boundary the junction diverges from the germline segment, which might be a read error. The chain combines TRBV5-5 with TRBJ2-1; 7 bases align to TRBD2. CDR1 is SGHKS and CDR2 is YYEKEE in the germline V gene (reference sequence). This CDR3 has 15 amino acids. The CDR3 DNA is TGTGCCAGCGTACTGGCGGGAGAGGGCTACCATGAGCAGTTCTTC. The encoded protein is CASVLAGEGYHEQFF.

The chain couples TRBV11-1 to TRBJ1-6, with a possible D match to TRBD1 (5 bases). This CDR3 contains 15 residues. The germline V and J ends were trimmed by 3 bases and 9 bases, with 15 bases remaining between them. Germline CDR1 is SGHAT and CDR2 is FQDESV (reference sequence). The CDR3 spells CASSLGTAGSSPLHF. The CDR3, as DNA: TGTGCCAGCAGCTTGGGGACCGCGGGGAGTTCACCCCTCCACTTT.

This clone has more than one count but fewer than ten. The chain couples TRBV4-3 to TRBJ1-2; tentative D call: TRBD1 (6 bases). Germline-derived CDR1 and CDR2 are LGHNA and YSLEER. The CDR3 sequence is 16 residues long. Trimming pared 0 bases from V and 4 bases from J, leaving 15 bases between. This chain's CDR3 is CASSQEYMTGAYGYTF. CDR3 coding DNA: TGCGCCAGCAGCCAAGAGTATATGACAGGCGCCTATGGCTACACCTTC.

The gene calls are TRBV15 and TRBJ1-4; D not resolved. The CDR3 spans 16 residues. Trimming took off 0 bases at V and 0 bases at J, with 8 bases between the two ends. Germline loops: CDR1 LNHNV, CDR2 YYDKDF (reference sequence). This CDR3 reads CATSREYGATNEKLFF. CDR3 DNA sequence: TGTGCCACCAGCAGAGAGTATGGAGCAACTAATGAAAAACTGTTTTTT.

This CDR3 is CASSLTSLAEQETQYF. For the CDR3, the DNA is TGCGCCAGCAGCTTAACATCCCTAGCGGAGCAAGAGACCCAGTACTTC. The rearrangement uses TRBV5-1 and TRBJ2-5; 7 positions match TRBD2. With V trimmed by 2 bases and J by 2 bases, 9 bases remained unmatched. The CDR3 extends over 16 amino acids. Germline assignment: CDR1 SGHRS and CDR2 YFSETQ.

The CDR3 sequence is CASSLGQGRIFPFF. Written as DNA, the CDR3 is TGTGCCAGCAGCCTAGGACAGGGGCGAATCTTCCCCTTCTTC. This rearrangement joins TRBV5-6 to TRBJ2-1, with 9 bases that match TRBD1. Germline V gene data show CDR1 as SGHDT and CDR2 as YYEEEE. Trimming took 4 bases from V and 16 from J; bases not matched to a gene: 15. The CDR3 covers 14 residues.

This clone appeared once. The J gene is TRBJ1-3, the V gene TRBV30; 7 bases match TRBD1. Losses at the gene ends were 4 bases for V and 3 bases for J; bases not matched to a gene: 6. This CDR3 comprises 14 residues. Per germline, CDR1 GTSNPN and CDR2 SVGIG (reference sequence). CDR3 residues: CAWNGRGYGNTIYF. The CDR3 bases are TGTGCCTGGAACGGCAGGGGGTATGGAAACACCATATATTTT.

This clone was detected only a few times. The CDR3 here is CAISVGATYEQYF. CDR3 bases: TGTGCCATCAGTGTAGGAGCAACCTACGAGCAGTACTTC. The chain has TRBV10-3 and TRBJ2-7; no clear D. V was clipped by 4 bases and J by 2 bases, with 9 bases between them. Germline values: CDR1 ENHRY, CDR2 SYGVKD. The CDR3 is 13 amino acids.

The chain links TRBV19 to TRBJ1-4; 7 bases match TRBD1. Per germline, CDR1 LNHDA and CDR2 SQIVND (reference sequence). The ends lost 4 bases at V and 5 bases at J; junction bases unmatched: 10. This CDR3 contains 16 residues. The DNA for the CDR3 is TGTGCCAGTAGTACTTTTTTCGGCAGGGGGAATGAAAAACTGTTTTTT. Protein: CASSTFFGRGNEKLFF.

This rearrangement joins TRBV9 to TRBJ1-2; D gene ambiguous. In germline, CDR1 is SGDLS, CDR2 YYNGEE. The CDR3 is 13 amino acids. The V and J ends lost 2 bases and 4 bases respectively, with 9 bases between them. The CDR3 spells CASSVDSVYGYTF. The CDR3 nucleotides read TGTGCCAGCAGCGTCGACTCGGTCTATGGCTACACCTTC. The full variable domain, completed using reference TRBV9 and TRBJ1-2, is DSGVTQTPKHLITATGQRVTLRCSPRSGDLSVYWYQQSLDQGLQFLIQYYNGEERAKGNILERFSAQQFPDLHSELNLSSLELGDSALYFCASSVDSVYGYTFGSGTRLTVV.

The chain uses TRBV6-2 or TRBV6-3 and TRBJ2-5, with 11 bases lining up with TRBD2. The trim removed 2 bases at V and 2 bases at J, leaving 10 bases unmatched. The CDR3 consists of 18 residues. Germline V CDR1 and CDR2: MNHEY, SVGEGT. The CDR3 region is CASSYRRLAGLAQETQYF. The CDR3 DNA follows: TGTGCCAGCAGTTACCGACGACTAGCGGGACTGGCTCAAGAGACCCAGTACTTC.

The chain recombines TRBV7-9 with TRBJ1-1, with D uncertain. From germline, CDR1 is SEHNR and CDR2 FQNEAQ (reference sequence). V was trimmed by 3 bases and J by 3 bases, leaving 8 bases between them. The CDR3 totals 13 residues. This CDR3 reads CASSFTADTEAFF. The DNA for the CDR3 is TGTGCCAGCAGCTTTACAGCGGACACTGAAGCTTTCTTT.

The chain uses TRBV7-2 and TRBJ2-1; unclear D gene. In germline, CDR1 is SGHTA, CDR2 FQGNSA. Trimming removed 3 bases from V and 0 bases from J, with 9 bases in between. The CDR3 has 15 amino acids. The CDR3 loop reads CASSFGRNSYNEQFF. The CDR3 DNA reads TGTGCCAGCAGCTTTGGCAGAAACTCCTACAATGAGCAGTTCTTC.